This T cell receptor (beta chain) was captured by sequencing in a study of blood T cell repertoires in COVID-19. Trimming pared 5 bases from V and 9 bases from J, leaving 17 bases between. Germline CDR1 reads SGHTA; CDR2 reads FQGNSA. The CDR3 contains 14 residues. In the original processing: It was from reference gene primer amplification that nucleated cell counts were estimated. Only in-frame clones appear in the TCRdb table, and some are missing; sequencing was by immunoSEQ multiplex PCR. V and J calls and clone size are given by that table; D and trimming were obtained from the DNA. Here the sample spans roughly 170,000 clones, around nine tenths being singletons.

The specimen sequenced was peripheral blood. The V gene is TRBV7-2, the J gene TRBJ2-1, with D tentatively TRBD2 (5 bases). The clonotype comes from a woman aged 18-29 years who had recovered from COVID-19. CDR3 nucleotide sequence: TGTGCCAGCAGCGGACTGGACTGGACGGTTGAGCAGTTCTTC. It is translated as CASSGLDWTVEQFF.